This TCR beta chain emerged from a study of cytomegalovirus exposure and HLA in healthy donors. The length of the CDR3 is 14 residues. The germline V gene has CDR1 SGHTA and CDR2 FQGNSA. With V trimmed by 3 bases and J by 4 bases, 6 bases remained unmatched. The study ran its PCR with 60 Vbeta and 13 Jbeta primers. This table comes from immunoSEQ multiplex PCR, and its TCRdb copy is limited to in-frame clones, with some not included. In the table there are about 190,000 clones, about four fifths of which are singletons. What was sequenced was PBMCs. The sequence came from a woman aged 25 to 39 in good health and CMV-seropositive. V and J are TRBV7-2 and TRBJ2-7; 7 positions match TRBD1. CDR3 protein: CASSLPGQRYEQYF. CDR3 in DNA: TGTGCCAGCAGCTTGCCGGGACAGCGGTACGAGCAGTACTTC.